These 26 T cell receptor beta chains were sequenced from one sample in a study of blood T cells in healthy people across ages. Through a sample-barcoded 5' primer and a J-beta primer mix, a second PCR was run for roughly 6 to 11 cycles. TCRdb re-called the 5' RACE reads with MiXCR, one entry per CDR3 protein. Among about 1.4 million distinct CDR3 sequences, 59% were seen once, and the ten largest hold 5% to 7%. Sequences were obtained from blood. These receptors came from a man aged 18 to 35 in good health.

This chain links TRBV28 with TRBJ1-5; maybe TRBD1 (5 bases). Trimming pared 2 bases from V and 0 bases from J, leaving 17 bases between. The length of the CDR3 is 18 residues. Germline lookup yields CDR1 MDHEN and CDR2 SYDVKM. CDR3 DNA: TGTGCCAGCAGTTTAGCCTTGGGCAGGGTCTATAGCAATCAGCCCCAGCATTTT. Residues: CASSLALGRVYSNQPQHF.

The CDR3 nucleotides read TGTGCCAGCAGCCAACGGGGCATCGGCGAAAAACTGTTTTTT. Amino acid sequence: CASSQRGIGEKLFF. V is TRBV3-1 and J is TRBJ1-4, with a tentative D call TRBD1 (5 bases). CDR3 size: 14 residues. V gave up 2 bases and J gave up 8 bases, with 12 bases separating them. Germline V lookup: CDR1 LGHDT, CDR2 YNNKEL (reference sequence).

The chain carries TRBV3-1 and TRBJ2-7; D assignment may be TRBD1 or TRBD2 (5 bases each). The germline V gene has CDR1 LGHDT and CDR2 YNNKEL (reference sequence). CDR3 length: 15 amino acids. The germline V and J ends were trimmed by 3 bases and 2 bases, with 14 bases remaining between them. Written as DNA, the CDR3 is TGTGCCAGCAGCCAGGGGGTTAGCTCAGCCTACGAGCAGTACTTC. Its translation is CASSQGVSSAYEQYF.

The genes are TRBV6-2 or TRBV6-3 and TRBJ2-7; TRBD1 might be the D (5 bases). Germline V gives CDR1 MNHEY, CDR2 SVGEGT. The CDR3 sequence is 11 residues long. Trimming shortened V by 7 bases and J by 2 bases, and 6 bases separated the two germline ends. In DNA, the CDR3 is TGTGCCAGCAAACAGGCCTACGAGCAGTACTTC. Its protein is CASKQAYEQYF.

The chain links TRBV13 to TRBJ2-7; tentatively, D is TRBD2 (5 bases). Germline CDR1 reads PRHDT; CDR2 reads FYEKMQ (reference sequence). The CDR3 is 14 amino acids. V gave up 3 bases and J gave up 4 bases, with 13 bases separating them. CDR3: CASSLRRSGYEQYF. In nucleotides, the CDR3 is TGTGCCAGCAGCTTGCGTCGTTCGGGGTACGAGCAGTACTTC.

This clonotype was seen a few times. The chain joins TRBV21-1 to TRBJ2-3. TRBV21-1 is tagged as a pseudogene. This CDR3 spans 15 amino acids. The CDR3, as DNA: TGTGCCAGCAGCAAAGATGGCAGTGGCACAGATACGCAGTATTTT. Translated, it gives CASSKDGSGTDTQYF.

The rearrangement uses TRBV28 and TRBJ2-7; the match to TRBD1 covers 10 bases. V lost 6 bases and J lost 5; bases outside the gene matches: 16. Looked up from germline, CDR1 is MDHEN and CDR2 is SYDVKM. The CDR3 extends over 17 amino acids. The CDR3 spells CASSSTYLGQGIDEQYF. CDR3 in DNA: TGTGCCAGCAGCTCTACATACCTGGGACAGGGGATCGACGAGCAGTACTTC.

The rearrangement joins TRBV7-9 to TRBJ2-3; 8 nucleotides line up with TRBD2. The CDR3 contains 14 residues. The ends lost 5 bases at V and 10 bases at J; junction bases unmatched: 11. Germline CDR1 SEHNR, CDR2 FQNEAQ (reference sequence). The CDR3 coding sequence is TGTGCCAGCAGCCCGGGGGGGACCCGGGGATCGCAGTATTTT. It is translated as CASSPGGTRGSQYF.

The V call is TRBV5-1, the J call TRBJ1-2; D gene unclear. This CDR3 has 13 amino acids. The V and J ends lost 2 bases and 0 bases respectively, with 5 bases between them. The germline CDR1 and CDR2 sequences are SGHRS and YFSETQ. The CDR3, as DNA: TGCGCCAGCAGCTTAGTAACTAACTATGGCTACACCTTC. Protein sequence: CASSLVTNYGYTF.

This clonotype was observed a handful of times. This chain links TRBV6-2 or TRBV6-3 with TRBJ2-7, with D perhaps matching TRBD2 (6 bases). The J call is uncertain, as TRBJ2-4 better fits the DNA end. The CDR3 length is 15 residues. The germline V gene has CDR1 MNHEY and CDR2 SVGEGT. In DNA, the CDR3 is TGTGCCAGCAGGCTAAACCGGGGGTCCCTAAACATTCAGTACTTC. This sequence encodes CASRLNRGSLNIQYF.

This clonotype showed up just a few times. The chain recombines TRBV2 with TRBJ2-3; maybe TRBD2 (6 bases). V lost 3 bases, J lost 4 bases, and 14 bases lay in between. The CDR3 is 15 amino acids. The V gene's germline CDR1 is SNHLY and CDR2 FYNNEI. The CDR3 loop is CASSDGGVRADTQYF. The CDR3 DNA follows: TGTGCCAGCAGTGACGGGGGAGTGCGTGCAGATACGCAGTATTTT.

This clonotype has just a few counts. The rearrangement joins TRBV2 to TRBJ2-7, with a weak D call TRBD1 (5 bases). The CDR3 runs to 11 residues. Trimming took 6 bases from V and 6 from J, leaving 9 bases between them. The germline gives CDR1 SNHLY, CDR2 FYNNEI. The CDR3 nucleotides are TGTGCCAGCAGCGGTCAGGGCGAGCAGTACTTC. Protein: CASSGQGEQYF.

The chain uses TRBV4-3 and TRBJ2-7; D is perhaps TRBD1 (6 bases). Trimming left V 0 bases short and J 0 bases short, with 12 bases between. CDR1 is LGHNA and CDR2 is YSLEER in the germline V gene. This CDR3 comprises 16 residues. CDR3 region: CASSQDPAGASYEQYF. In DNA form, the CDR3 reads TGCGCCAGCAGCCAAGATCCGGCAGGGGCCTCCTACGAGCAGTACTTC.

Only one count was recorded for this clonotype. The chain uses TRBV6-2 or TRBV6-3 and TRBJ1-4, with 9 bases that match TRBD1. J lost 5 bases, V lost 6 bases, and 7 bases had no gene match. Germline V CDR1 and CDR2: MNHEY, SVGEGT. The CDR3 is 15 amino acids. The CDR3 reads CASRHTGTGNEKLFF. In nucleotides, the CDR3 is TGTGCCAGCAGACACACCGGGACAGGGAATGAAAAACTGTTTTTT.

This clonotype came up once. The genes are TRBV25-1 and TRBJ2-3; TRBD2 aligns across 10 bases. Germline V gene data show CDR1 as MGHDK and CDR2 as SYGVNS. V was clipped by 6 bases and J by 3 bases; unmatched bases: 6. This CDR3 has 15 amino acids. CDR3 nucleotide sequence: TGTGCCAGCAGAGGCGGAGCGGGAGGGACAGATACGCAGTATTTT. Protein product: CASRGGAGGTDTQYF.

The gene calls are TRBV5-1 and TRBJ2-1, with D hard to call. Trimming took off 0 bases at V and 0 bases at J, with 7 bases between the two ends. Germline loops: CDR1 SGHRS, CDR2 YFSETQ. The CDR3 consists of 15 residues. CDR3 in DNA: TGCGCCAGCAGCTTGGGGCTAGTCTCCTACAATGAGCAGTTCTTC. It translates to CASSLGLVSYNEQFF.

The chain carries TRBV7-9 and TRBJ2-1; TRBD1 agrees at 10 bases. The tail of the sequence fits TRBJ2-7 better, so the J call may be wrong. The germline V gene encodes CDR1 SEHNR and CDR2 FQNEAQ (reference sequence). This CDR3 comprises 15 residues. The CDR3 spells CASSVPGQGMDEQYF. DNA of the CDR3: TGTGCCAGCAGCGTACCGGGACAGGGGATGGATGAGCAGTACTTC.

The J gene is TRBJ2-5, the V gene TRBV5-5; 9 bases map to TRBD1. Per the germline V gene, CDR1 is SGHKS and CDR2 is YYEKEE (reference sequence). The CDR3 is 14 residues long. The ends lost 2 bases at V and 5 bases at J; junction bases unmatched: 4. The chain's CDR3 is CASSLQGASETQYF. CDR3 DNA sequence: TGTGCCAGCAGCTTACAGGGGGCGTCGGAGACCCAGTACTTC.

This chain joins TRBV3-1 and TRBJ2-5, with D tentatively TRBD1 (5 bases). The better agreement between TRBJ2-7 and the DNA end casts doubt on the J call. Germline V gene sequence: CDR1 LGHDT, CDR2 YNNKEL (reference sequence). This CDR3 spans 12 amino acids. The CDR3 spells CASSGRVNEQYF. The CDR3, as DNA: TGTGCCAGCAGCGGCAGGGTAAACGAGCAGTACTTC.

The chain carries TRBV29-1 and TRBJ2-7; 7 positions agree with TRBD1. The CDR3 is 14 residues long. Losses at the gene ends were 5 bases for V and 5 bases for J; bases not matched to a gene: 12. From germline, CDR1 is SQVTM and CDR2 ANQGSEA. CDR3 amino acids: CSVIQTGRNNEQYF. DNA for the CDR3: TGCAGCGTTATTCAGACAGGGCGAAACAACGAGCAGTACTTC.

A few counts support this clonotype. The chain links TRBV10-3 to TRBJ2-1, with TRBD2 matching 10 bases. Losses at the gene ends were 4 bases for V and 0 bases for J; bases not matched to a gene: 9. The CDR3 runs 18 residues. CDR1 and CDR2 (germline): ENHRY, SYGVKD. The CDR3 DNA follows: TGTGCCATCAGTGGTCCTAGCGGGAGAGTGGGCTCCTACAATGAGCAGTTCTTC. Translating gives CAISGPSGRVGSYNEQFF.

V gene TRBV18 combines with J gene TRBJ1-2; D is perhaps TRBD1 (5 bases). Between the trimmed V and J ends, which lost 3 bases and 1 base, there was a span of 15 bases. CDR1 and CDR2 from the germline V gene are KGHSH and LQKENI. This CDR3 contains 16 residues. Written as DNA, the CDR3 is TGTGCCAGCTCACCGACAGTACCCGAGGTTAACTATGGCTACACCTTC. Amino acid sequence: CASSPTVPEVNYGYTF.

This clonotype was seen a handful of times. The chain links TRBV6-2 or TRBV6-3 to TRBJ2-5; D gene ambiguous. This CDR3 is built from 15 residues. The germline V gene encodes CDR1 MNHEY and CDR2 SVGEGT. Trimming shortened V by 9 bases and J by 0 bases, and 17 bases separated the two germline ends. CDR3 bases: TGTGCCAGTACCCCCTGGAGCGACCACCAAGAGACCCAGTACTTC. Translating it yields CASTPWSDHQETQYF.

The sample holds a few counts of this clonotype. This sequence joins TRBV13 and TRBJ2-6; D not resolved. Germline V CDR1 and CDR2: PRHDT, FYEKMQ (reference sequence). V was pared by 7 bases and J by 4 bases, with 14 bases between. This CDR3 has 15 residues. Here the CDR3 reads CASTEQGSGANVLTF. CDR3 coding DNA: TGTGCCAGCACAGAACAAGGATCCGGGGCCAACGTCCTGACTTTC.

The chain couples TRBV12-3 or TRBV12-4 to TRBJ1-6; 12 bases line up with TRBD1. The V and J ends lost 7 bases and 9 bases, in that order; junction bases with no gene match: 4. CDR3 length: 14 amino acids. The chain's CDR3 is CASKPGQGASPLHF. The CDR3 DNA follows: TGTGCCAGCAAACCGGGACAGGGGGCTTCACCCCTCCACTTT.

This chain connects TRBV6-5 to TRBJ2-7; 8 bases map to TRBD1. Trimming removed 2 bases from V and 2 bases from J; junction bases left unmatched: 8. The germline V gene encodes CDR1 MNHEY and CDR2 SVGAGI. The length of the CDR3 is 16 residues. The CDR3 reads CASSYGPPDRAYEQYF. CDR3 bases: TGTGCCAGCAGTTACGGCCCCCCGGACAGGGCCTACGAGCAGTACTTC.